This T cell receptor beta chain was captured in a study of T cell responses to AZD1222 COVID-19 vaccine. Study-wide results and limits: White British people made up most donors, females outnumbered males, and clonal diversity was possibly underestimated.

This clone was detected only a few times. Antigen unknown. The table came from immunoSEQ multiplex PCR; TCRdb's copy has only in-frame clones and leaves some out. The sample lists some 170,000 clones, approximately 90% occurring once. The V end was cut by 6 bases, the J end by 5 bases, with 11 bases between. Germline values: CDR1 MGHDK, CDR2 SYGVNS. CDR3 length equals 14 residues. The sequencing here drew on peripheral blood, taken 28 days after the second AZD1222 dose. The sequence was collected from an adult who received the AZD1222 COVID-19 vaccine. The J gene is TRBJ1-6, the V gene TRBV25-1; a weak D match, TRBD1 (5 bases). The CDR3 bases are TGTGCCAGCAGGGGGCAAGGGCATAATTCACCCCTCCACTTT. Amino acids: CASRGQGHNSPLHF.